The T cell receptor (beta chain) under discussion was sequenced for a study of identical twins. General observations from the study: Whereas memory repertoires showed no such difference, abundant cord blood beta clonotypes carried fewer insertions.

In regard to this clonotype: The antigen is not known.

Trimming took off 1 base at V and 7 bases at J, with 8 bases between the two ends. This CDR3 has 13 amino acids. Germline CDR1 LGHDT, CDR2 YNNKEL (reference sequence). Carrying unique molecular identifiers, the cDNA also gained a universal primer site through template switching. Using its own MiXCR run on the 5' RACE reads, TCRdb lists one record per CDR3 protein. The sample lists 350,000 to 600,000 distinct CDR3 sequences, 11% to 15% occurring once. These data also featured in a second study, about yellow fever vaccine responses in identical twins. That source notes: On the reported evidence, twins' vaccine T cell responses seemed partly convergent and partly personalized.

Sequencing used CD4+ T cells sorted from blood. The TCR sequence derives from a woman aged 18-35 years in good health. The chain couples TRBV3-1 to TRBJ1-3; D uncertain. The CDR3 protein is CASSQGGMNTIYF. CDR3 DNA sequence: TGTGCCAGCAGCCAAGGAGGGATGAACACCATATATTTT.